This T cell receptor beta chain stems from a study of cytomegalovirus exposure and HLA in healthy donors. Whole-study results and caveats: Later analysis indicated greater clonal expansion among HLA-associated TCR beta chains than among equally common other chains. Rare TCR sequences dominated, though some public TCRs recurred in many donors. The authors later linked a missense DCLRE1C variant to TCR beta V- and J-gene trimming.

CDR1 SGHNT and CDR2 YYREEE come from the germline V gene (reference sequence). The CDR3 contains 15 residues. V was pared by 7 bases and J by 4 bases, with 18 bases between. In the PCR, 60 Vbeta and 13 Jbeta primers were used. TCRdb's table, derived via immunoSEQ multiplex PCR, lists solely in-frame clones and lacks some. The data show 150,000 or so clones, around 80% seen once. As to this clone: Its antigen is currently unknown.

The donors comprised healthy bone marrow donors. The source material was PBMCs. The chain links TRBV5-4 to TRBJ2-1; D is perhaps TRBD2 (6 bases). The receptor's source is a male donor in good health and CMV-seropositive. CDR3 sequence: CASSRTEGLYNEQFF. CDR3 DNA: TGTGCCAGCTCACGGACGGAGGGATTGTACAATGAGCAGTTCTTC.